This T cell receptor beta chain derives from a study of OX40 agonist ivuxolimab in advanced cancers. Study at large: Previous treatment with anti-PD-1, anti-PD-L1 or anti-CTLA-4 therapy was allowed; 35% to 50% had received some.

Whole-study results and caveats: Specificity for antigen went undetermined in the expanded peripheral T cells.

Sequencing used immunoSEQ multiplex PCR; TCRdb keeps in-frame clones, though not all of them. Of under 85,000 clones listed, approximately 86% are singletons. Per the germline V gene, CDR1 is SGHAT and CDR2 is FQDESV (reference sequence). Trimming removed 3 bases from V and 5 bases from J, with 8 bases in between. This CDR3 has 14 residues. In regard to this clone: Its antigen is not identified.

The source of this sequence is an adult with an advanced solid tumor such as melanoma, head and neck, liver or kidney cancer. The specimen comprised CD4+ or CD8+ T cells sorted from blood, sampled in a trial of the OX40 agonist ivuxolimab. This rearrangement joins TRBV11-1 to TRBJ1-6; a weak D match, TRBD1 (6 bases). The CDR3 reads CASSFTGNNSPLHF. The CDR3 nucleotides are TGTGCCAGCAGCTTTACAGGGAATAATTCACCCCTCCACTTT.